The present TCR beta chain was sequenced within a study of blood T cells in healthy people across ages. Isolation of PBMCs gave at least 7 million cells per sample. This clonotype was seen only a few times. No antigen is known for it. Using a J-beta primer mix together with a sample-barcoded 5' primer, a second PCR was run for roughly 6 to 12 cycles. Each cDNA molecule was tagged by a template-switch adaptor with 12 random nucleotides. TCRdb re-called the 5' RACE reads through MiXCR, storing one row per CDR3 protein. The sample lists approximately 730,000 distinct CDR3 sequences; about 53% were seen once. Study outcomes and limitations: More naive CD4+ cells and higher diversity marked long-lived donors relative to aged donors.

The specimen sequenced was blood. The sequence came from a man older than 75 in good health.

CDR3 bases: TGTGCCAGCAGTTACGGGCCTAGCTCCTACAATGAGCAGTACTTC. Its translation: CASSYGPSSYNEQYF. V gene TRBV6-2 or TRBV6-3 combines with J gene TRBJ2-1; weak D call: TRBD2 (5 bases). Near its end, the DNA agrees better with TRBJ2-7, so the J call may be wrong. This CDR3 region has 15 residues. Looked up from germline, CDR1 is MNHEY and CDR2 is SVGEGT.